This is a list of T cell receptor beta chains from one sample in a study of cytomegalovirus exposure and HLA in healthy donors. Method: immunoSEQ multiplex PCR; TCRdb's copy keeps in-frame clones and lacks some. The sample has roughly 66,000 clones, 55% to 65% seen once. Sequenced sample: PBMCs. These receptor sequences come from a woman aged 45-65 years in good health and CMV-seronegative. Each CDR3 is given with its conserved first and last residue. A D gene is named only where the DNA matches it firmly. The listing skips clone size in some rows; elsewhere it reads once, few, many or a size class.

clone_size,j_call,v_call,d_call,cdr3_nt,cdr3_aa
few,TRBJ1-2,TRBV27,NA,TGTGCCAGCAGCCCCGGGTCTCCCCGGAGGGGATATGGCTACACCTTC,CASSPGSPRRGYGYTF
once,TRBJ2-1,TRBV18,TRBD2,TGTGCCAGCTCACCTACCAGCGGGAGTATCCACAATGAGCAGTTCTTC,CASSPTSGSIHNEQFF
NA,TRBJ2-1,TRBV9,NA,TGTGCCAGCAGCGTAGACAGGATTTACAATGAGCAGTTCTTC,CASSVDRIYNEQFF
NA,TRBJ2-7,TRBV6-5,NA,TGTGCCAGCAGCCTTCAGGGGTACGAGCAGTACTTC,CASSLQGYEQYF
NA,TRBJ2-2,TRBV9,TRBD2,TGTGCCAGCAGCGCCCGCGGACTAGCGGGAGGTCGGGACACCGGGGAGCTGTTTTTT,CASSARGLAGGRDTGELFF
NA,TRBJ2-3,TRBV7-3,TRBD2,TGTGCCAGCAGCCCGACGACTAGCGGAATTGATACGCAGTATTTT,CASSPTTSGIDTQYF
NA,TRBJ1-4,TRBV21-1,NA,TGTGCCAGCAGCACCCGCACGAGGGAAACTAATGAAAAACTGTTTTTT,CASSTRTRETNEKLFF
NA,TRBJ1-2,TRBV7-9,NA,TGTGCCAGCAGCTTACATGGCGTCGGCAGTCCGGAGGGTACCTTC,CASSLHGVGSPEGTF
few,TRBJ2-3,TRBV27,TRBD2,TGTGCCAGCAGTTTGCGACTAGCGGGAGATACGCAGTATTTT,CASSLRLAGDTQYF
NA,TRBJ1-2,TRBV29-1,NA,TGCAGCGTTGAAGGACAGAACTATGGCTACACCTTC,CSVEGQNYGYTF
NA,TRBJ2-3,TRBV30,TRBD2,TGTGCCTGGGGGGGACTAGCCCTCACAGATACGCAGTATTTT,CAWGGLALTDTQYF
few,TRBJ2-3,TRBV10-3,NA,TGTGCCATCAGTCCCGGAAGGAGGGGTGCTAGCACAGATACGCAGTATTTT,CAISPGRRGASTDTQYF
NA,TRBJ2-7,TRBV9,NA,TGTGCCAGCAGCGTAGCCATGGGCGCCTCCTCCTACGAGCAGTACTTC,CASSVAMGASSYEQYF
NA,TRBJ2-6,TRBV18,NA,TGTGCCAGCTCACCAGGGGCGGGGAGCGTCCTGACTTTC,CASSPGAGSVLTF
NA,TRBJ1-4,TRBV6-5,TRBD1,TGTGCCAGCAGTAACATAGGGGGCTCGCGAGAAAAACTGTTTTTT,CASSNIGGSREKLFF
NA,TRBJ2-2,TRBV14,TRBD1,TGTGCCAGCAGTCCATTGGACAGGTACAACACCGGGGAGCTGTTTTTT,CASSPLDRYNTGELFF
NA,TRBJ1-4,TRBV5-1,TRBD1,TGCGCCAGCAGCCGGACCGGGACAGGGGGTGAAAAACTGTTTTTT,CASSRTGTGGEKLFF
NA,TRBJ2-7,TRBV5-1,TRBD1,TGCGCCAGCAGCAGAGCAGGGGGCGCGCAAAATTACGAGCAGTACTTC,CASSRAGGAQNYEQYF
many,TRBJ1-1,TRBV10-1,NA,TGCGCCAGCAGTGACTCCTCCTCGGGAGCTTTCTTT,CASSDSSSGAFF
once,TRBJ2-5,TRBV5-4,TRBD2,TGTGCCAGCAGCTTAAGGGGACTAGGGAACGAAGAGACCCAGTACTTC,CASSLRGLGNEETQYF
NA,TRBJ2-3,TRBV7-9,TRBD2,TGTGCCAGCAGCTTACTAGCGGGAGGGGCAGATACGCAGTATTTT,CASSLLAGGADTQYF
NA,TRBJ1-3,TRBV5-5,NA,TGTGCCAGCAGCCTATCGGGGGGGTCTGGAAACACCATATATTTT,CASSLSGGSGNTIYF
NA,TRBJ2-7,TRBV5-5,TRBD1,TGTGCCAGCAGCTTGGTGACAGGGGTCCCCTACGAGCAGTACTTC,CASSLVTGVPYEQYF
NA,TRBJ1-5,TRBV2,NA,TGTGCCAGCACTGGAGATAGCAATCAGCCCCAGCATTTT,CASTGDSNQPQHF
once,TRBJ1-5,TRBV6-5,NA,TGTGCCAGCAGTCGGACTGCCATCAATCAGCCCCAGCATTTT,CASSRTAINQPQHF
NA,TRBJ1-5,TRBV28,NA,TGTGCCAGCAGCCCAGACAGGAGGACTCAGCCCCAGCATTTT,CASSPDRRTQPQHF
NA,TRBJ2-3,TRBV10-3,TRBD2,TGTGCCATCAGTGAGAGCGGGAGGGATACGCAGTATTTT,CAISESGRDTQYF
NA,TRBJ2-7,TRBV27,NA,TGTGCCAGCAGTCCCCTGGCCCCCTACGAGCAGTACTTC,CASSPLAPYEQYF
NA,TRBJ2-5,TRBV6-5,TRBD2,TGTGCCAGCAAGCGGGAGGGGCAGACCCAGTACTTC,CASKREGQTQYF
once,TRBJ1-2,TRBV5-1,TRBD1,TGCGCCAGCAGCTCAGTCACCGATTACCCGGGACAGCCAAGATCTGGCTACACCTTC,CASSSVTDYPGQPRSGYTF
NA,TRBJ1-2,TRBV29-1,TRBD1,TGCAGCGTTACCGGGACAGGGGGTTACTATGGCTACACCTTC,CSVTGTGGYYGYTF
NA,TRBJ2-3,TRBV19,NA,TGTGCCAGTAGCCAGAGCACAGATACGCAGTATTTT,CASSQSTDTQYF
NA,TRBJ1-2,TRBV27,NA,TGTGCCAGCAGTTTGAGGGCCCCGACTAACTATGGCTACACCTTC,CASSLRAPTNYGYTF
NA,TRBJ1-1,TRBV5-6,NA,TGTGCCAGCAGCTTATTCACGCACAGGTCCTCCTCGAACACTGAAGCTTTCTTT,CASSLFTHRSSSNTEAFF
NA,TRBJ1-1,TRBV2,NA,TGTGCCAGCGAAAAGGGCAGGGGCACTGAAGCTTTCTTT,CASEKGRGTEAFF
NA,TRBJ2-3,TRBV28,NA,TGTGCCAGCAGTTCAATCAGGGGTTTCCCCACAGATACGCAGTATTTT,CASSSIRGFPTDTQYF
NA,TRBJ2-7,TRBV5-1,TRBD1,TGCGCCAGCGCACCGGGACAGAGCTACGAGCAGTACTTC,CASAPGQSYEQYF
NA,TRBJ1-2,TRBV18,TRBD1,TGTGCCAGCTCTTCGGGACAGGTCTATGGCTACACCTTC,CASSSGQVYGYTF
few,TRBJ1-1,TRBV5-4,NA,TGTGCCAGCAGCTGGGCGGGGGGTTCGAACACTGAAGCTTTCTTT,CASSWAGGSNTEAFF
NA,TRBJ2-7,TRBV7-2,TRBD2,TGTGCCAGCACCGGGACTAGCGGGAGCTACGAGCAGTACTTC,CASTGTSGSYEQYF
NA,TRBJ2-7,TRBV28,TRBD1,TGTGCCAGCAGTTTAGGGACAGGGTTATACGAGCAGTACTTC,CASSLGTGLYEQYF
once,TRBJ2-7,TRBV28,TRBD2,TGTGCCAGCAGTCCCGTAGGCGGGAGTTTCCACGAGCAGTACTTC,CASSPVGGSFHEQYF
NA,TRBJ1-1,TRBV29-1,NA,TGCAGCGTTTGGACAGAGAACACTGAAGCTTTCTTT,CSVWTENTEAFF
NA,TRBJ2-1,TRBV2,NA,TGTGCCAGCGGAAGCGACAGAAGAAACAATGAGCAGTTCTTC,CASGSDRRNNEQFF
NA,TRBJ2-1,TRBV6-1,TRBD2,TGTGCCAGCAGTGGTCTAGCGGCGAGCTCCTACAATGAGCAGTTCTTC,CASSGLAASSYNEQFF
NA,TRBJ2-7,TRBV5-4,TRBD2,TGTGCCAGCAGCATACTAGCGGGAAGGGAGCAGTACTTC,CASSILAGREQYF
NA,TRBJ2-1,TRBV4-1,TRBD2,TGCGCCAGCAGCCTCATTCCTAGCGGGAGCCTTTACAATGAGCAGTTCTTC,CASSLIPSGSLYNEQFF
NA,TRBJ1-1,TRBV18,NA,TGTGCCAGCTCACCAACAGGGAACACTGAAGCTTTCTTT,CASSPTGNTEAFF
NA,TRBJ2-7,TRBV7-2,NA,TGTGCCAGCAGCTTCGGCGGGAACTCCTACGAGCAGTACTTC,CASSFGGNSYEQYF
NA,TRBJ1-1,TRBV7-3,TRBD1,TGTGCCAGCAGTGTAGACAGGGACACTGAAGCTTTCTTT,CASSVDRDTEAFF
few,TRBJ1-3,TRBV4-3,NA,TGCGCCAGCAGCCAAGACCTGGGGGCAGGAGGAAACACCATATATTTT,CASSQDLGAGGNTIYF
NA,TRBJ2-1,TRBV5-1,TRBD2,TGCGCCAGCAGCTCGGGACTAGCATCGGCTGAGCAGTTCTTC,CASSSGLASAEQFF
NA,TRBJ2-7,TRBV7-2,NA,TGTGCCAGCAGCTTAGTTTTCATCGGGGTCTACGAGCAGTACTTC,CASSLVFIGVYEQYF